The clone carrying this T cell receptor beta chain turned up a few times. Its antigen remains unknown. The PCR employed 60 Vbeta primers together with 13 Jbeta primers. Clones were sequenced by immunoSEQ multiplex PCR, and TCRdb holds only the in-frame ones, with some missing. The sample shows around 160,000 clones, 75% to 90% of them seen only once. There are 14 residues in the CDR3. The germline V gene has CDR1 SGDLS and CDR2 YYNGEE. The V and J ends lost 0 bases and 4 bases respectively, with 10 bases between them. This sample was included in a study of cytomegalovirus exposure and HLA in healthy donors. Overall study: One earlier analysis, a look at approximately 190 million T cells, found fewer than 140 million unique TCR beta sequences. Study-wide results and limits: TCR beta sequences reportedly predicted the HLA-A and HLA-B alleles of most subjects accurately. Most TCRs appeared rarely, but some public TCRs recurred in many donors. TCR beta chains associated with HLA were, in a later analysis, more clonally expanded than equally common others.

The chain carries TRBV9 and TRBJ1-1; weak D call: TRBD1 (6 bases). The sequenced sample was PBMCs. This sequence was found in a human donor in good health. CDR3 coding DNA: TGTGCCAGCAGCGTAGGGACAGTTGTCACTGAAGCTTTCTTT. It specifies CASSVGTVVTEAFF.